A single sample gave rise to the 20 T cell receptor beta chains below, sequenced in a study of PD-1 blockade in classical Hodgkin lymphoma. Data came from immunoSEQ multiplex PCR; TCRdb stores just in-frame clones and leaves some out. The repertoire includes 30,000 or so clones, 75% to 85% of them detected once, and about 31% sits in the top ten. All patients relapsed after autologous stem cell transplantation, and brentuximab vedotin exposure varied. The input for sequencing was peripheral blood mononuclear cells (PBMCs), taken at baseline. These receptors came from a human donor with classical Hodgkin lymphoma.

The chain couples TRBV10-3 to TRBJ2-2; TRBD2 aligns across 9 bases. Germline V gene lookup returns CDR1 ENHRY and CDR2 SYGVKD. J lost 0 bases, V lost 7 bases, and 6 bases had no gene match. The CDR3 has 16 amino acids. Here the CDR3 reads CAITGGGASNTGELFF. As DNA, the CDR3 is TGTGCCATCACCGGCGGGGGGGCCTCGAACACCGGGGAGCTGTTTTTT.

The chain combines TRBV2 with TRBJ1-5, with 7 bases lining up with TRBD1. Germline CDR1 and CDR2: SNHLY and FYNNEI. The CDR3 totals 16 residues. J was trimmed by 3 bases and V by 6 bases; bases with no gene match: 11. The CDR3 DNA follows: TGTGCCAGCAGAGGAACAGGGGTCCAAACCAATCAGCCCCAGCATTTT. Translated: CASRGTGVQTNQPQHF.

The chain is built from TRBV18 and TRBJ1-1; no firm D call. With 3 bases removed from V and 1 base from J, the gap between germline ends came to 6 bases. CDR3 length equals 13 residues. CDR1 is KGHSH, CDR2 LQKENI, per germline. The CDR3 region has the DNA TGTGCCAGCTCACCTGAGACGAACACTGAAGCTTTCTTT. This gives the protein CASSPETNTEAFF.

This rearrangement joins TRBV6-5 to TRBJ2-7; 8 bases match TRBD1. The CDR3 is made up of 15 amino acids. V lost 0 bases and J lost 5; bases outside the gene matches: 6. Germline V lookup: CDR1 MNHEY, CDR2 SVGAGI. The CDR3 coding sequence is TGTGCCAGCAGTTACTCCCCCAGGGGGCAGAACGAGCAGTACTTC. Translated: CASSYSPRGQNEQYF.

The chain has TRBV6-5 and TRBJ1-2; tentative D call: TRBD1 (6 bases). The ends were cut back, 5 bases at V and 4 bases at J, with 14 bases in the middle. The CDR3 spans 14 residues. Germline loops: CDR1 MNHEY, CDR2 SVGAGI. The CDR3 sequence is CASSDYREAYGYTF. The CDR3, as DNA: TGTGCCAGCAGTGACTACAGGGAGGCCTATGGCTACACCTTC.

This chain uses TRBV7-6 with TRBJ2-2, with 9 bases aligning to TRBD2. Per germline, CDR1 SGHVS and CDR2 FNYEAQ. The CDR3 runs 17 residues. Trimming at V came to 3 bases and at J to 4 bases, leaving 9 bases not matched to a gene. The CDR3 nucleotides read TGTGCCAGCAGCTTCGGAGGAGGCGGGGGGGCCACCGGGGAGCTGTTTTTT. It is translated as CASSFGGGGGATGELFF.

This chain connects TRBV14 to TRBJ1-1; TRBD1 aligns across 8 bases. This CDR3 is built from 15 residues. V dropped 4 bases and J dropped 1; count of bases not matched to a gene: 5. Germline V lookup: CDR1 SGHDN, CDR2 FVKESK. The CDR3 nucleotides read TGTGCCAGCAGCCCACGACAGGGGTGGAACACTGAAGCTTTCTTT. Its protein is CASSPRQGWNTEAFF.

The chain recombines TRBV29-1 with TRBJ2-7; weak D call: TRBD2 (5 bases). The CDR3 is made up of 14 amino acids. The ends were cut back, 4 bases at V and 0 bases at J, with 13 bases in the middle. Germline CDR1 SQVTM, CDR2 ANQGSEA. The CDR3: CSVVDLTASYEQYF. Written as DNA, the CDR3 is TGCAGCGTTGTGGACTTGACGGCCTCCTACGAGCAGTACTTC.

The chain links TRBV6-5 to TRBJ2-3; D could derive from TRBD1 or TRBD2 (7 bases each). CDR1 and CDR2 (germline): MNHEY, SVGAGI. This CDR3 spans 14 amino acids. V dropped 2 bases and J dropped 11 bases, with 17 bases sitting between them. Written as DNA, the CDR3 is TGTGCCAGCAGTTACGGGCCCAGCGGGGACAGGCAGTATTTT. This encodes CASSYGPSGDRQYF.

This sequence joins TRBV28 and TRBJ1-6; D is uncertain. Germline assignment: CDR1 MDHEN and CDR2 SYDVKM. The CDR3 totals 16 residues. V was trimmed by 1 base and J by 7 bases, leaving 14 bases between them. CDR3 in amino acids: CASSLYPGQLNSPLHF. In DNA form, the CDR3 reads TGTGCCAGCAGTTTATACCCCGGGCAGCTAAATTCACCCCTCCACTTT.

A single count supports this clone. V usage is TRBV6-5 and J usage is TRBJ1-6; D ambiguous. The CDR3 is 16 residues long. CDR1 MNHEY and CDR2 SVGAGI come from the germline V gene. With 2 bases removed from V and 0 bases from J, the gap between germline ends came to 8 bases. CDR3 nucleotide sequence: TGTGCCAGCAGTTACACGGGGAGCTCCTATAATTCACCCCTCCACTTT. This sequence encodes CASSYTGSSYNSPLHF.

This clone has only a few counts. In DNA form, the CDR3 reads TGTGCCAGTAGTATAGCAGGTCGCAAGGGGAGACTGTTTTTT. Translated, it gives CASSIAGRKGRLFF. The V and J genes are TRBV19 and TRBJ1-4, with a possible D match to TRBD1 (5 bases). The CDR3 has 14 residues. Germline assignment: CDR1 LNHDA and CDR2 SQIVND (reference sequence). With 1 base removed from V and 13 bases from J, the gap between germline ends came to 16 bases.

This chain links TRBV7-2 with TRBJ2-2; 11 positions agree with TRBD1. The V gene end was trimmed by 1 base and the J gene end by 5 bases; junction bases not matched to a gene: 6. CDR3 length: 17 amino acids. Germline assignment: CDR1 SGHTA and CDR2 FQGNSA. The CDR3 DNA sequence: TGTGCCAGCAGCTTAGATTCGGACAGGGGGCGAACCGGGGAGCTGTTTTTT. This gives the protein CASSLDSDRGRTGELFF.

The CDR3, as DNA: TGTGCCAGCAGTCAGTTGCGGGGGGGGCTTGAGCAGTTCTTC. It codes for CASSQLRGGLEQFF. The gene calls are TRBV6-6 and TRBJ2-1, with 9 bases aligning to TRBD2. The CDR3 is 14 residues long. V lost 5 bases and J lost 9; bases outside the gene matches: 8. CDR1 and CDR2 (germline): MNHNY, SVGAGI (reference sequence).

The chain combines TRBV6-1 with TRBJ1-6; D unresolved. Germline CDR1 is MNHNS and CDR2 is SASEGT. The CDR3 has 15 amino acids. Trimming pared 1 base from V and 6 bases from J, leaving 10 bases between. The CDR3 loop reads CASSEGASINSPLHF. CDR3 nucleotide sequence: TGTGCCAGCAGTGAAGGAGCCTCAATTAATTCACCCCTCCACTTT.

The chain is built from TRBV18 and TRBJ2-7, with a tentative D call TRBD1 (5 bases). The CDR3 is made up of 14 amino acids. Trimming removed 3 bases from V and 2 bases from J, with 11 bases in between. CDR1 is KGHSH, CDR2 LQKENI, per germline. CDR3 in DNA: TGTGCCAGCTCACCTCAGACAGATACCTACGAGCAGTACTTC. This sequence encodes CASSPQTDTYEQYF.

This clone was seen just once. The chain links TRBV27 to TRBJ2-7; TRBD1 aligns across 7 bases. J lost 1 base, V lost 4 bases, and 1 base had no gene match. Germline-derived CDR1 and CDR2 are MNHEY and SMNVEV (reference sequence). The CDR3 loop spans 13 amino acids. CDR3 amino acids: CASSWTGSYEQYF. For the CDR3, the DNA is TGTGCCAGCAGTTGGACAGGATCCTACGAGCAGTACTTC.

This chain links TRBV6-5 with TRBJ1-1; D gene uncertain. The CDR3 length is 10 residues. Trimming pared 3 bases from V and 8 bases from J, leaving 4 bases between. The germline V gene encodes CDR1 MNHEY and CDR2 SVGAGI. The CDR3 coding sequence is TGTGCCAGCAGTTATCTCGAAGCTTTCTTT. The encoded protein is CASSYLEAFF.

In its sample, this clone was seen a few times. This chain links TRBV5-1 with TRBJ1-2; no reliable D call. Germline CDR1 reads SGHRS; CDR2 reads YFSETQ. This CDR3 region has 14 residues. V lost 0 bases to trimming and J lost 4 bases, with 10 bases between them. The CDR3 region has the DNA TGCGCCAGCAGCTTGGGCCAGGAGATCTATGGCTACACCTTC. Its protein product is CASSLGQEIYGYTF.

The chain is built from TRBV7-9 and TRBJ2-1; no reliable D call. V lost 1 base, J lost 10 bases, and 8 bases lay in between. The germline gives CDR1 SEHNR, CDR2 FQNEAQ (reference sequence). The CDR3 has 12 residues. The CDR3 DNA reads as TGTGCCAGCAGCTTAGAAGGCCGCGAGCAGTTCTTC. It specifies CASSLEGREQFF.